This entry describes one T cell receptor (beta chain). Sequencing used immunoSEQ multiplex PCR; TCRdb keeps in-frame clones, though not all of them. The sample holds roughly 500,000 clones, 70% to 90% seen once. The data derive from a study of blood T cell repertoires in COVID-19. On the study more broadly: Sample material is recorded as cDNA or gDNA derived from T cells, B-cell-depleted T cells, or PBMCs.

This CDR3 is 15 amino acids long. CDR1 MNHEY and CDR2 SVGAGI come from the germline V gene. The germline V and J ends were trimmed by 5 bases and 0 bases, with 11 bases remaining between them. Enrolled through a virtual design, the participants were between roughly 18 and 100 years of age and came from about two dozen US areas. Recovery among Cohort 3 donors was established by two negative PCRs, clearance, or symptom resolution. The sequenced sample consisted of PBMCs or T cells enriched from blood (not recorded which). The source is a woman aged 55-75 years who had recovered from COVID-19. This chain connects TRBV6-5 to TRBJ2-1, with D possibly matching TRBD2 (5 bases). CDR3 residues: CASSNSGSSYNEQFF. The CDR3 bases are TGTGCCAGCAGTAACAGCGGAAGCTCCTACAATGAGCAGTTCTTC.